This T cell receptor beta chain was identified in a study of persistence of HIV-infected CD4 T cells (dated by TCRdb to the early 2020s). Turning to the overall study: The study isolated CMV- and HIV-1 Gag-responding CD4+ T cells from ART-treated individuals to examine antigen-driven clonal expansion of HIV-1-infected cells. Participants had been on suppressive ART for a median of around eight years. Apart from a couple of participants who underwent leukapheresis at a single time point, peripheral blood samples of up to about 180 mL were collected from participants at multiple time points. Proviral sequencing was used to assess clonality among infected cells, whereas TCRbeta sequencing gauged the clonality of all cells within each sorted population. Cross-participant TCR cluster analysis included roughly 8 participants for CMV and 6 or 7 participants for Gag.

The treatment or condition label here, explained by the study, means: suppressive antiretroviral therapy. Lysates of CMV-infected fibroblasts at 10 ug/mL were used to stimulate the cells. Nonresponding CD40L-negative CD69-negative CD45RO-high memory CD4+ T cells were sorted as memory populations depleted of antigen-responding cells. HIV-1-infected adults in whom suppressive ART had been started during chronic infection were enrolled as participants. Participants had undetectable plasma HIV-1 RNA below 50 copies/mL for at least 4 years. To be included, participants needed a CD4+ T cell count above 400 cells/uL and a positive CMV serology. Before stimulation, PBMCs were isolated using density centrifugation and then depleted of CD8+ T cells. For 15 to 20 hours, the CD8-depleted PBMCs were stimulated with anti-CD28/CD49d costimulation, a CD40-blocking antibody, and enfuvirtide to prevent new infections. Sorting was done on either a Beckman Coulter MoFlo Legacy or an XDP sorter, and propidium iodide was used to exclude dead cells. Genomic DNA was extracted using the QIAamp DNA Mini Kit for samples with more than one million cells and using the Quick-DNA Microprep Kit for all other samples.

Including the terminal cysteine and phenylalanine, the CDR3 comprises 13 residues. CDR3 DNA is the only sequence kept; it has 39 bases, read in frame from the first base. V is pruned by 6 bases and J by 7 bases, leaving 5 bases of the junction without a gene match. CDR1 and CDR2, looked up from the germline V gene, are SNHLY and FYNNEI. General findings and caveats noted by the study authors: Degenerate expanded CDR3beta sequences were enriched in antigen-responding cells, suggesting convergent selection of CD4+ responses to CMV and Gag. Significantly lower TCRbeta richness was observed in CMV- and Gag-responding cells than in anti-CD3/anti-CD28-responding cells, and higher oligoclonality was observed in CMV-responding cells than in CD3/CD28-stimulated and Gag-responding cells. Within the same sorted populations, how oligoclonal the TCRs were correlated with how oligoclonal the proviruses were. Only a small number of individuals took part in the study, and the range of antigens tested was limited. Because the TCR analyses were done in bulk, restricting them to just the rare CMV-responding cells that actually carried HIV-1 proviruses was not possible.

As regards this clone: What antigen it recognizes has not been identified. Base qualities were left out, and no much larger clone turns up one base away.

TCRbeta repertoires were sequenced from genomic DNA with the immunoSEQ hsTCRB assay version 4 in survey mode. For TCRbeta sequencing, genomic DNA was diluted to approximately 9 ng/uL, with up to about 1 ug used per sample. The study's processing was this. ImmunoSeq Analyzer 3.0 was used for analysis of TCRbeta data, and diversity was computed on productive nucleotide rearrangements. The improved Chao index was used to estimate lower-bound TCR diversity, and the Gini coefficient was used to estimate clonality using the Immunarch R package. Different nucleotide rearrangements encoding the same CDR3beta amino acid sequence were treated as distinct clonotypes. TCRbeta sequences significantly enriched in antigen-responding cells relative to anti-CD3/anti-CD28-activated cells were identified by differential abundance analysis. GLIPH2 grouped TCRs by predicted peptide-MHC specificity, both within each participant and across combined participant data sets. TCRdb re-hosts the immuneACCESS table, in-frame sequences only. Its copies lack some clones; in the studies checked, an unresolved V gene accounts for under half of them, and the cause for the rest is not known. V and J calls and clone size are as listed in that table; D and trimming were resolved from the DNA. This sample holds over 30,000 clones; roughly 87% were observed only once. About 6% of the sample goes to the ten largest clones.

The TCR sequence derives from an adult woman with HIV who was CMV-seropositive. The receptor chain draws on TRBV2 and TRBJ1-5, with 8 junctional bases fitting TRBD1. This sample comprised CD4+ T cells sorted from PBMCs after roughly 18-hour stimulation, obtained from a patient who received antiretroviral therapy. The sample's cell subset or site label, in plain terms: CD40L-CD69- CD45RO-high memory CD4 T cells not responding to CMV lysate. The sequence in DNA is TGTGCCAGCAGCTCAGGGGGCTTGCAGCCCCAGCATTTT. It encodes CASSSGGLQPQHF.